Here is one TCR beta chain with its context. Its antigen is not known. Using immunoSEQ multiplex PCR, the repertoire was profiled, and TCRdb retains in-frame clones only, with some absent. The sample consists of about 68,000 clones, under 90% of them appearing once. This entry comes from a study of vaccination effects on CD4 cells after COVID-19. Study summary: Either the BNT162b2 or mRNA-1273 vaccine was given to participants in two doses. Study-wide points: The study enrolled few convalescent patients and sampled no early post-infection timepoints. Clones from infection and from vaccination both contracted markedly late after vaccination.

This CDR3 has 12 amino acids. Trimming shortened V by 6 bases and J by 3 bases, and 6 bases separated the two germline ends. Germline V gives CDR1 MNHNY, CDR2 SVGAGI (reference sequence). Pools of viral peptides were used by the ViraFEST assay to expand antigen-specific CD4+ T cells ahead of sequencing. Researchers isolated CD4+ T cells once approximately 10 days of culture had elapsed. All vaccine recipients tested negative for nucleocapsid antibodies and had never contracted SARS-CoV-2 infection. Each culture had half its medium swapped for IL-2 medium on days 3 and 7. V and J are TRBV6-6 and TRBJ1-3; D gene unclear. This clonotype originated in a human donor who received a COVID-19 vaccine. This specimen consisted of CD4+ T cells from PBMCs cultured with SARS-CoV-2 spike peptides, obtained before COVID-19 vaccination. CDR3 in DNA: TGTGCCAGCAGAGAAGGTGGAAACACCATATATTTT. This gives the protein CASREGGNTIYF.